These 14 T cell receptor beta chains were sequenced from one sample in a study of blood T cells in healthy people across ages. PCR was performed a second time for 7 to 11 cycles using a sample-barcoded 5' primer and a J-beta primer mix. TCRdb recomputed calls from the 5' RACE reads with MiXCR, one row per CDR3 protein. The sample contains 1.5 million to 2 million distinct CDR3 sequences, around 50% of which appear only once. Source material: blood. Source of these receptors: a woman in her 40s in good health.

Only a few counts were recorded for this clonotype. The chain employs TRBV7-2 and TRBJ2-5; 9 bases map to TRBD2. V gave up 6 bases and J gave up 3 bases; unmatched junction bases: 11. Germline CDR1 SGHTA, CDR2 FQGNSA. There are 16 residues in the CDR3. CDR3 DNA sequence: TGTGCCAGCAGTACTTCAGCGGGGGGTACCAAAGAGACCCAGTACTTC. Translating gives CASSTSAGGTKETQYF.

This clonotype was counted between two and nine times. J is TRBJ2-1 and V is TRBV5-1; 9 nucleotides match TRBD2. Trimming took 5 bases from V and 8 from J; bases not matched to a gene: 11. In germline, CDR1 is SGHRS, CDR2 YFSETQ. The CDR3 covers 15 residues. The CDR3 coding sequence is TGCGCCAGCAGTGATGGGCGGGGGGGCCTCGATGAGCAGTTCTTC. Translation: CASSDGRGGLDEQFF.

The chain recombines TRBV6-5 with TRBJ1-1; possibly TRBD1 for D (6 bases). In germline, CDR1 is MNHEY, CDR2 SVGAGI. Deletions cut 6 bases from V and 5 bases from J, with 19 bases between. CDR3 length: 15 amino acids. The CDR3 reads CASRRQTGLLTEAFF. In nucleotides, the CDR3 is TGTGCCAGCAGACGCCAAACAGGGTTGTTAACTGAAGCTTTCTTT.

The chain links TRBV7-9 to TRBJ2-7, with D tentatively TRBD1 (6 bases). V lost 5 bases to trimming and J lost 3 bases, with 20 bases between them. CDR1 and CDR2 (germline): SEHNR, FQNEAQ (reference sequence). The CDR3 loop spans 16 amino acids. CDR3: CASSLPTDTGSYEQYF. The CDR3 region has the DNA TGTGCCAGCAGCCTCCCGACTGATACAGGGAGCTACGAGCAGTACTTC.

This clonotype was counted between two and nine times. This chain uses TRBV6-6 with TRBJ2-3; 7 nucleotides line up with TRBD2. From germline, CDR1 is MNHNY and CDR2 SVGAGI (reference sequence). V lost 5 bases to trimming and J lost 2 bases; unmatched junction nucleotides: 4. The length of the CDR3 is 14 residues. The CDR3 coding sequence is TGTGCCAGCAGTCCGGGGGGAATCACAGATACGCAGTATTTT. Encoded protein: CASSPGGITDTQYF.

This clonotype was found a few times. For the CDR3, the DNA is TGCAGTGCTAGGGGGGTATTAGAGCAGTACTTC. It translates to CSARGVLEQYF. V gene TRBV20-1 combines with J gene TRBJ2-7; D may be TRBD1 or TRBD2 (5 bases each). The CDR3 runs 11 residues. Trimming shortened V by 3 bases and J by 7 bases, and 10 bases separated the two germline ends. Per germline, CDR1 DFQATT and CDR2 SNEGSKA (reference sequence).

The DNA for the CDR3 is TGTGCCAGCAGCTTAATCATGGGACAGGGGGCCTACGAGCAGTACTTC. Residues: CASSLIMGQGAYEQYF. The chain uses TRBV11-2 and TRBJ2-5; 11 bases match TRBD1. The last part of the DNA fits TRBJ2-7 better; the J call may be wrong. Germline CDR1 reads SGHAT; CDR2 reads FQNNGV. This CDR3 spans 16 amino acids.

The rearrangement joins TRBV5-6 to TRBJ2-7; D is unresolved. Germline V lookup: CDR1 SGHDT, CDR2 YYEEEE. The CDR3 is 13 amino acids. The V end lost 4 bases, the J end lost 6 bases, and 14 bases lay between the germline ends. The CDR3 coding sequence is TGTGCCAGCAGCCTGGGCAGTGGTATCGAGCAGTACTTC. The encoded protein is CASSLGSGIEQYF.

The V and J genes are TRBV27 and TRBJ2-1; 7 positions match TRBD2. V was clipped by 0 bases and J by 5 bases; unmatched bases: 4. CDR1 MNHEY and CDR2 SMNVEV come from the germline V gene (reference sequence). This CDR3 has 15 amino acids. The CDR3 nucleotides are TGTGCCAGCAGTTTATCTACCGGGGGGAACAATGAGCAGTTCTTC. It encodes CASSLSTGGNNEQFF.

This clonotype turned up a few times. The chain combines TRBV4-1 with TRBJ2-6; 7 bases line up with TRBD1. CDR3 length equals 19 residues. V was clipped by 4 bases and J by 0 bases; unmatched bases: 12. The V gene's germline CDR1 is MGHRA and CDR2 YSYEKL. The CDR3 protein is CASSPWDSSVSSGANVLTF. The CDR3 DNA follows: TGCGCCAGCAGCCCTTGGGACAGCTCCGTATCCTCTGGGGCCAACGTCCTGACTTTC.

The CDR3 DNA reads TGCAGTGCCTCAACTGGCGGGGGGAGAAATGAGCAGTTCTTC. It codes for CSASTGGGRNEQFF. V gene TRBV20-1 combines with J gene TRBJ2-1; TRBD2 agrees at 8 bases. Germline CDR1 is DFQATT and CDR2 is SNEGSKA (reference sequence). The V and J ends lost 6 bases and 7 bases, in that order; junction bases with no gene match: 11. The CDR3 length is 14 residues.

This clonotype came up a few times. The CDR3: CASSPGGSKNIQYF. CDR3 DNA: TGTGCCAGCAGCCCCGGGGGCTCCAAAAACATTCAGTACTTC. V and J are TRBV7-3 and TRBJ2-7; D may be TRBD1 or TRBD2 (6 bases each). The tail of the sequence fits TRBJ2-4 better, so the J call may be wrong. The germline V gene encodes CDR1 SGHTA and CDR2 FQGTGA. This CDR3 is built from 14 residues.

This clonotype has more than one count but fewer than ten. This chain connects TRBV7-9 to TRBJ2-3; D unresolved. The CDR3 length is 13 residues. CDR1 is SEHNR and CDR2 is FQNEAQ in the germline V gene (reference sequence). V lost 7 bases to trimming and J lost 5 bases, with 13 bases between them. CDR3: CASTLSQVDTQYF. CDR3 nucleotide sequence: TGTGCCAGCACCCTAAGTCAAGTAGATACGCAGTATTTT. The variable domain in full, completed from reference TRBV7-9 and TRBJ2-3, reads DTGVSQNPRHKITKRGQNVTFRCDPISEHNRLYWYRQTLGQGPEFLTYFQNEAQLEKSRLLSDRFSAERPKGSFSTLEIQRTEQGDSAMYLCASTLSQVDTQYFGPGTRLTVL.

The chain combines TRBV11-2 with TRBJ1-1; D remains unclear. Germline lookup yields CDR1 SGHAT and CDR2 FQNNGV. Trimming left V 5 bases short and J 1 base short, with 11 bases between. The CDR3 sequence is 14 residues long. CDR3 loop: CASSPDVTNTEAFF. DNA of the CDR3: TGTGCCAGCAGCCCGGACGTAACGAACACTGAAGCTTTCTTT.